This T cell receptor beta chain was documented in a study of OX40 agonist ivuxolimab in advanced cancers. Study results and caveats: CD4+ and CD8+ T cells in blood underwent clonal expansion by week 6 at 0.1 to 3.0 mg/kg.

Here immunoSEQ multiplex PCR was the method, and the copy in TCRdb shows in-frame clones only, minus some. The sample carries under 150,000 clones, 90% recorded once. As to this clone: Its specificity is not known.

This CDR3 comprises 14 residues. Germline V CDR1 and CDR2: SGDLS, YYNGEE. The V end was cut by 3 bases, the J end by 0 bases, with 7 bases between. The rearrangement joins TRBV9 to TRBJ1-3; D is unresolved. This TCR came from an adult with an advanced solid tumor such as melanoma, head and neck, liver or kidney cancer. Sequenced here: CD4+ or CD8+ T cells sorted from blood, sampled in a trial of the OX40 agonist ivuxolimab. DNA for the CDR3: TGTGCCAGCAGCGCCCCGGTCTCTGGAAACACCATATATTTT. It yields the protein CASSAPVSGNTIYF.